This T cell receptor beta chain derives from a study of blood T cell repertoires in COVID-19. Study summary: Samples of COVID-19 (acute and convalescent) were obtained from the United States, Italy and Spain. Sources were T cells, B-cell-depleted T cells, or PBMCs; the material itself was cDNA or gDNA.

The CDR3 sequence is 13 residues long. V was clipped by 5 bases and J by 12 bases, with 17 bases between them. Germline-derived CDR1 and CDR2 are LNHDA and SQIVND (reference sequence). How the authors handled the data: Amplifying reference gene primers gave estimates of nucleated cell counts. Sequenced by immunoSEQ multiplex PCR; TCRdb stores in-frame clones only, minus some. That table is the source of V, J and clone size, and D and trimming were worked out from the DNA. The sample holds around 92,000 clones, 89% seen once. The source material was peripheral blood. The gene calls are TRBV19 and TRBJ2-1; a possible D gene is TRBD2 (6 bases). The TCR originated in a woman over 75 with active COVID-19. The CDR3, as DNA: TGTGCCAGTAGTCCCGGGACTTGGAACGGGCAGTTCTTC. Protein product: CASSPGTWNGQFF.